The 21 T cell receptor beta chains given below trace back to one sample, sequenced in a study of graft-versus-host responses after intestinal transplantation. TCRdb's copy holds only in-frame clones and misses some; the assay was immunoSEQ multiplex PCR. The data contain approximately 60,000 clones, over 85% of them singletons. The material was PBMCs, obtained 26 days after transplant. The receptors shown here come from a human patient who received an intestinal transplant, so some T cells may come from the graft donor.

This rearrangement joins TRBV27 to TRBJ2-7; TRBD2 matches at 7 bases. Germline CDR1 MNHEY, CDR2 SMNVEV (reference sequence). The CDR3 sequence is 14 residues long. V lost 5 bases to trimming and J lost 6 bases; unmatched junction nucleotides: 10. The CDR3 loop is CASSPGGASSEQYV. In nucleotides, the CDR3 is TGTGCCAGCAGTCCGGGGGGTGCTTCTTCCGAGCAGTACGTC.

The J gene is TRBJ1-1, the V gene TRBV4-1; possibly TRBD1 for D (6 bases). V lost 1 base and J lost 8, with 11 bases in between. CDR1 is MGHRA, CDR2 YSYEKL, per germline. The CDR3 is made up of 13 amino acids. The CDR3, as DNA: TGCGCCAGCAGCCAAGTAGGAAGGGGGGAAGCTTTCTTT. The encoded protein is CASSQVGRGEAFF.

CDR3 amino acids: CAWSGDSYNSPLHF. The CDR3 region has the DNA TGTGCCTGGAGTGGTGACAGCTATAATTCACCCCTCCACTTT. The genes are TRBV30 and TRBJ1-6; D might be TRBD1 (5 bases). Germline CDR1 reads GTSNPN; CDR2 reads SVGIG (reference sequence). V was shortened by 1 base and J by 3 bases, with 7 bases between the two germline ends. The CDR3 is 14 amino acids.

The V call is TRBV18, the J call TRBJ2-2, with D hard to call. V lost 0 bases to trimming and J lost 0 bases, with 11 bases between them. CDR1 and CDR2 from the germline V gene are KGHSH and LQKENI. The CDR3 runs 17 residues. Written as DNA, the CDR3 is TGTGCCAGCTCACCACCGCAGAGGCCCGCGAACACCGGGGAGCTGTTTTTT. Amino acids: CASSPPQRPANTGELFF.

The gene calls are TRBV6-1 and TRBJ1-5; D uncertain. The length of the CDR3 is 13 residues. The ends were cut back, 1 base at V and 7 bases at J, with 8 bases in the middle. Germline V CDR1 and CDR2: MNHNS, SASEGT. The CDR3 nucleotides read TGTGCCAGCAGTGAAGGTACGGGGCAGCCCCAGCATTTT. Translating gives CASSEGTGQPQHF.

This clone was picked up one time. The chain is built from TRBV7-6 and TRBJ2-7; 14 nucleotides line up with TRBD2. CDR3 length: 15 amino acids. V was pared by 5 bases and J by 5 bases, with 5 bases of the junction left unmatched. Germline CDR1 SGHVS, CDR2 FNYEAQ. CDR3 protein: CASSPETSGRDEQYF. CDR3 DNA: TGTGCCAGCAGCCCCGAGACTAGCGGGAGGGACGAGCAGTACTTC.

The CDR3 reads CASRILAGDSYEQYF. CDR3 DNA: TGTGCCAGCAGGATACTAGCGGGGGACTCCTACGAGCAGTACTTC. The chain employs TRBV2 and TRBJ2-7; 11 nucleotides match TRBD2. After removal of 6 bases from V and 0 bases from J, the junction contained 4 bases not matched to a gene. Germline-derived CDR1 and CDR2 are SNHLY and FYNNEI. The CDR3 loop spans 15 amino acids.

The V and J genes are TRBV27 and TRBJ2-1; no firm D call. CDR1 is MNHEY, CDR2 SMNVEV, per germline (reference sequence). Trimming removed 7 bases at V and 7 bases at J, with 14 bases between. The CDR3 runs 13 residues. CDR3 sequence reads: CASIQPAGNEQFF. CDR3 bases: TGTGCCAGCATACAACCTGCCGGGAATGAGCAGTTCTTC.

This chain joins TRBV27 and TRBJ2-3; the D gene is possibly TRBD1 (5 bases). V lost 6 bases to trimming and J lost 5 bases, with 21 bases between them. Looked up from germline, CDR1 is MNHEY and CDR2 is SMNVEV (reference sequence). This CDR3 contains 16 residues. CDR3 loop: CASSYDSSPSRDTQYF. The CDR3 DNA is TGTGCCAGCAGCTATGACAGCTCCCCATCGCGAGATACGCAGTATTTT.

The chain combines TRBV27 with TRBJ2-3; possible D gene TRBD2, 5 bases. Germline-derived CDR1 and CDR2 are MNHEY and SMNVEV (reference sequence). The CDR3 sequence is 16 residues long. Trimming shortened V by 0 bases and J by 1 base, and 11 bases separated the two germline ends. The CDR3 loop reads CASSLSSGYGTDTQYF. The CDR3 DNA follows: TGTGCCAGCAGTTTATCGTCGGGGTACGGCACAGATACGCAGTATTTT.

The chain employs TRBV5-1 and TRBJ1-1, with D maybe TRBD1 (6 bases). The CDR3 is 12 residues long. Trimming pared 2 bases from V and 11 bases from J, leaving 13 bases between. Germline V gives CDR1 SGHRS, CDR2 YFSETQ. CDR3 sequence reads: CASSFTGIEAFF. The CDR3 DNA sequence: TGCGCCAGCAGCTTTACAGGGATCGAGGCTTTCTTT.

The chain uses TRBV6-8 and TRBJ2-7, with 7 bases aligning to TRBD1. V lost 4 bases and J lost 6; bases outside the gene matches: 12. The germline gives CDR1 MNHGY, CDR2 SAAAGT. This CDR3 is built from 15 residues. DNA for the CDR3: TGTGCCAGCAGTTCCTCCCGGGACAGCCCAGTCGAGCAGTACTTC. As protein: CASSSSRDSPVEQYF.

This chain joins TRBV5-4 and TRBJ1-2; tentative D call: TRBD1 (5 bases). The CDR3 extends over 15 amino acids. Germline assignment: CDR1 SGHNT and CDR2 YYREEE (reference sequence). V was shortened by 4 bases and J by 8 bases, with 21 bases between the two germline ends. In DNA, the CDR3 is TGTGCCAGCAGCGGCGGGACCGCCAGGGTGGGAGGCTACACCTTC. It specifies CASSGGTARVGGYTF.

The chain carries TRBV11-2 and TRBJ1-1; 10 bases fit TRBD1. CDR3 length: 15 amino acids. V shed 5 bases, J shed 5 bases, and the junction held 8 bases outside the gene matches. Per the germline V gene, CDR1 is SGHAT and CDR2 is FQNNGV. The CDR3 region is CASSTPTGGWTEAFF. The CDR3 DNA sequence: TGTGCCAGCAGCACCCCGACAGGGGGCTGGACTGAAGCTTTCTTT.

The rearrangement links TRBV27 to TRBJ1-6; 7 nucleotides align to TRBD1. CDR1 MNHEY and CDR2 SMNVEV come from the germline V gene (reference sequence). This CDR3 is built from 14 residues. V shed 3 bases, J shed 9 bases, and the junction held 5 bases outside the gene matches. CDR3 residues: CASSLVGGSSPLHF. CDR3 bases: TGTGCCAGCAGTTTGGTAGGGGGCTCTTCACCCCTCCACTTT.

V and J are TRBV7-9 and TRBJ1-2; D remains unclear. The CDR3 has 12 amino acids. Germline loops: CDR1 SEHNR, CDR2 FQNEAQ (reference sequence). Trimming stripped 1 base from V and 7 bases from J, with 7 bases between. The CDR3: CASSLGAAGYTF. Here the CDR3 DNA reads TGTGCCAGCAGCTTAGGGGCCGCTGGCTACACCTTC. Variable domain in full (rest from reference TRBV7-9 and TRBJ1-2): DTGVSQNPRHKITKRGQNVTFRCDPISEHNRLYWYRQTLGQGPEFLTYFQNEAQLEKSRLLSDRFSAERPKGSFSTLEIQRTEQGDSAMYLCASSLGAAGYTFGSGTRLTVV.

This rearrangement joins TRBV27 to TRBJ2-1; D perhaps matches TRBD1 (5 bases). The V end was cut by 6 bases, the J end by 14 bases, with 20 bases between. This CDR3 is 13 amino acids long. Germline loops: CDR1 MNHEY, CDR2 SMNVEV (reference sequence). The CDR3 coding sequence is TGTGCCAGCAGAATGCATATTAGGGGTTGGGAGTTCTTC. Its protein product is CASRMHIRGWEFF.

This clone was observed a single time. The chain carries TRBV9 and TRBJ2-1; 7 bases are a match to TRBD2. CDR1 and CDR2 (germline): SGDLS, YYNGEE. The junction had 12 bases not matched to a gene; V was cut back by 2 bases and J by 4 bases. The CDR3 sequence is 17 residues long. CDR3 bases: TGTGCCAGCAGCGTGGGGGGGATGAGGGGCAAGTACAATGAGCAGTTCTTC. Its protein product is CASSVGGMRGKYNEQFF.

The CDR3 loop reads CAWGQGLLGFF. The CDR3 nucleotides are TGTGCCTGGGGACAGGGCCTCTTGGGTTTCTTT. V is TRBV30 and J is TRBJ1-1; 8 bases map to TRBD1. The V gene end was trimmed by 5 bases and the J gene end by 13 bases; junction bases not matched to a gene: 9. CDR1 is GTSNPN, CDR2 SVGIG, per germline (reference sequence). The CDR3 runs 11 residues.

The chain combines TRBV30 with TRBJ2-5; no clear D gene. The germline gives CDR1 GTSNPN, CDR2 SVGIG (reference sequence). V lost 3 bases and J 1 base, leaving 12 bases between the germline ends. The CDR3 spans 14 residues. CDR3 residues: CAWRAPETQETQYF. CDR3 DNA: TGTGCCTGGAGGGCTCCAGAAACCCAAGAGACCCAGTACTTC.

The chain uses TRBV28 and TRBJ1-1; D gene ambiguous. This CDR3 has 13 residues. Germline assignment: CDR1 MDHEN and CDR2 SYDVKM. CDR3 coding DNA: TGTGCATCCCGGGTTCGGGGGAACACTGAAGCTTTCTTT. It specifies CASRVRGNTEAFF. Filled out from reference TRBV28 and TRBJ1-1, the complete variable domain reads DVKVTQSSRYLVKRTGEKVFLECVQDMDHENMFWYRQDPGLGLRLIYFSYDVKMKEKGDIPEGYSVSREKKERFSLILESASTNQTSMYLCASRVRGNTEAFFGQGTRLTVV.